The clone carrying this T cell receptor (beta chain) was seen just once. Its antigen is unidentified. This sample was taken from a study of PD-1 blockade in classical Hodgkin lymphoma. Overall study context: Administration of nivolumab to patients was at 3 mg/kg intravenously every 2 weeks.

Clones were sequenced by immunoSEQ multiplex PCR, and TCRdb holds only the in-frame ones, with some missing. The sample contains tens of thousands of clones, roughly 78% of which appear only once. Study-wide points: Underlying causes for the observed repertoire differences were not defined, possibly disease activity or prior therapy. Newly diagnosed patients had diversity similar to the baseline diversity of complete responders.

Specified time point: cycle 4 day 1 (C4D1), after less than 7 weeks of nivolumab. Every single patient, without exception, relapsed after autologous stem cell transplantation, and brentuximab vedotin exposure varied. Each best response was a complete response, a partial response or progressive disease. Germline V gives CDR1 MNHEY, CDR2 SMNVEV (reference sequence). V was trimmed by 5 bases and J by 2 bases, leaving 16 bases between them. The CDR3 contains 15 residues. The chain links TRBV27 to TRBJ2-7, with D maybe TRBD2 (7 bases). The sequencing used peripheral blood mononuclear cells (PBMCs), collected before the fourth cycle of nivolumab. This clonotype was sampled from a human donor with classical Hodgkin lymphoma. CDR3 in amino acids: CASSPHGGPAYEQYF. CDR3 nucleotide sequence: TGTGCCAGCAGTCCGCACGGGGGGCCGGCCTACGAGCAGTACTTC.